The text below deals with one T cell receptor (beta chain). Its target is not known. CD4+ T cells from unexposed donors were obtained before the COVID-19 pandemic (2011-2018). Naive and memory CD4+ T cells came from enriched cryopreserved PBMCs. The record originates from a study of CD4 T cells in relation to SARS-CoV-2 and coronaviruses. Germline CDR1 SEHNR, CDR2 FQNEAQ (reference sequence). The CDR3 has 13 residues. Trimming took off 4 bases at V and 4 bases at J, with 9 bases between the two ends. Using immunoSEQ multiplex PCR, the repertoire was profiled, and TCRdb retains in-frame clones only, with some absent. The table shows some 65,000 clones, with over 80% occurring only once. Findings and limits, study-wide: SARS-CoV-2-driven expansion was significantly weaker in crossreactive than monoreactive clones. About 65% of donors had memory CD4+ clonotypes crossrecognizing SARS-CoV-2 and common cold coronavirus spike. Culture-expanded clones reflect memory recall rather than primary priming during culture.

Sequenced input: memory CD4+ T cells from PBMCs. The V call is TRBV7-9, the J call TRBJ2-3; D gene ambiguous. The source is a human donor in good health. This CDR3 is CASSWSRADTQYF. The CDR3 DNA reads TGTGCCAGCAGCTGGAGTAGGGCAGATACGCAGTATTTT.